This TCR beta chain was profiled in a study of CD8 T cells in ankylosing spondylitis. Points from the study as a whole: Both synovial fluid and blood in reactive arthritis had previously been reported to carry some motif variants. A TCR beta motif made of about 8 highly homologous variants seemed typical of ankylosing spondylitis blood. Within matched ankylosing spondylitis synovial fluid, disease-linked clones were reportedly significantly enriched.

Library preparation for TCR beta used quantitative 5'-RACE with molecular barcodes. TCRdb re-called the 5' RACE reads with MiXCR, one entry per CDR3 protein. The table has some 220,000 distinct CDR3 sequences, roughly 8.2% seen once. This clonotype was seen repeatedly, ten times or more. Its antigen is not identified. The V and J ends lost 8 bases and 1 base respectively, with 8 bases between them. Looked up from germline, CDR1 is SEHNR and CDR2 is FQNEAQ (reference sequence). CDR3 length equals 13 residues. This chain uses TRBV7-9 with TRBJ2-2; D unresolved. The sample taken for sequencing was blood, either unsorted or a sorted T cell fraction (not recorded which). The TCR sequence derives from a female donor with ankylosing spondylitis or in good health (not recorded which). The CDR3 loop is CASRLLNTGELFF. CDR3 coding DNA: TGTGCCAGCCGACTCCTGAACACCGGGGAGCTGTTTTTT.